These T cell receptor beta chains were read from a single sample in a study of T cells in localized non-small cell lung cancer. Measured with immunoSEQ multiplex PCR; TCRdb has only the in-frame clones, and not every one. Here the sample spans fewer than 5,000 clones, less than 35% being singletons. The sample here was lung tumor tissue, taken before any cancer treatment. These receptors were obtained from a woman between 40 and 69 years old with stage II squamous cell lung carcinoma. Each CDR3 is given with its conserved first and last residue. The D gene is left open where the match is weak. Expanded clones are given a class, and other clones once, few, many or no size at all.

j_call: TRBJ1-1
v_call: TRBV23-1
clone_size: NA
cdr3_length: 17
d_call: TRBD1
cdr3_nt: TGCGCCAGCAGTCTACCCCTCGGACAGGGTTGCGGCACTGAAGCTTTCTTT
cdr3_aa: CASSLPLGQGCGTEAFF

j_call: TRBJ2-1
v_call: TRBV10-2
clone_size: once
cdr3_length: 16
d_call: TRBD2
cdr3_nt: TGCGCCACCAACTCCCCGGCTAGCGGGGCGTACAATGAGCAGTTCTTC
cdr3_aa: CATNSPASGAYNEQFF

j_call: TRBJ1-2
v_call: TRBV5-1
clone_size: NA
cdr3_length: 14
d_call: NA
cdr3_nt: TGCGCCAGCAGCTTGGCCCAGGGGAGCGGTGGCTACACCTTC
cdr3_aa: CASSLAQGSGGYTF

j_call: TRBJ2-1
v_call: TRBV19
clone_size: NA
cdr3_length: 15
d_call: NA
cdr3_nt: TGTGCCAGTAGACGTAGCGGACCCGGCGACAATGAGCAGTTCTTC
cdr3_aa: CASRRSGPGDNEQFF

j_call: TRBJ1-1
v_call: TRBV25-1
clone_size: few
cdr3_length: 13
d_call: NA
cdr3_nt: TGTGCCAGCAGCGGGGGGGTGAACACTGAAGCTTTCTTT
cdr3_aa: CASSGGVNTEAFF

j_call: TRBJ2-3
v_call: TRBV9
clone_size: medium-sized
cdr3_length: 15
d_call: TRBD2
cdr3_nt: TGTGCCAGCAGCGTCGGGACTAGCGGCACAGATACGCAGTATTTT
cdr3_aa: CASSVGTSGTDTQYF

j_call: TRBJ1-5
v_call: TRBV30
clone_size: NA
cdr3_length: 14
d_call: NA
cdr3_nt: TGTGCCTGGAGTGTAGGATATAGCAATCAGCCCCAGCATTTT
cdr3_aa: CAWSVGYSNQPQHF

j_call: TRBJ1-1
v_call: TRBV6-8
clone_size: NA
cdr3_length: 13
d_call: NA
cdr3_nt: TGTGCCAGCAGTTACACCCTGAACACTGAAGCTTTCTTT
cdr3_aa: CASSYTLNTEAFF

j_call: TRBJ2-1
v_call: TRBV5-1
clone_size: NA
cdr3_length: 15
d_call: NA
cdr3_nt: TGCGCCAGCAGAGCAGACCCAGTATCCTACAATGAGCAGTTCTTC
cdr3_aa: CASRADPVSYNEQFF

j_call: TRBJ1-6
v_call: TRBV28
clone_size: NA
cdr3_length: 13
d_call: NA
cdr3_nt: TGTGCCAGCAGTTTCGTCAGTAATTCACCCCTCCACTTT
cdr3_aa: CASSFVSNSPLHF

j_call: TRBJ1-1
v_call: TRBV6-8
clone_size: few
cdr3_length: 13
d_call: TRBD1
cdr3_nt: TGTGCCAGCTCGACAGGGGTTGACACTGAAGCTTTCTTT
cdr3_aa: CASSTGVDTEAFF

j_call: TRBJ2-7
v_call: TRBV11-3
clone_size: few
cdr3_length: 15
d_call: TRBD2
cdr3_nt: TGTGCCAGCAGCCGGACTAGCGGGGGATCCTACGAGCAGTACTTC
cdr3_aa: CASSRTSGGSYEQYF

j_call: TRBJ1-2
v_call: TRBV11-3
clone_size: NA
cdr3_length: 14
d_call: TRBD1
cdr3_nt: TGTGCCAGCAGCTTCCTGGCAGGGGGCGATGGCTACACCTTC
cdr3_aa: CASSFLAGGDGYTF

j_call: TRBJ2-1
v_call: TRBV7-5
clone_size: few
cdr3_length: 15
d_call: NA
cdr3_nt: TGTGCCAGCAGCCCTCCGTCCCAAGCCTACAATGAGCAGTTCTTC
cdr3_aa: CASSPPSQAYNEQFF

j_call: TRBJ2-7
v_call: TRBV11-3
clone_size: few
cdr3_length: 14
d_call: NA
cdr3_nt: TGTGCCAGCAGCCCCCTACTCGGGGCTAGGGAGCAGTACTTC
cdr3_aa: CASSPLLGAREQYF

j_call: TRBJ2-1
v_call: TRBV6-8
clone_size: few
cdr3_length: 14
d_call: NA
cdr3_nt: TGTGCCAGCAGTTTTTCGGGAAGCGGCAATGAGCAGTTCTTC
cdr3_aa: CASSFSGSGNEQFF

j_call: TRBJ2-7
v_call: TRBV5-1
clone_size: NA
cdr3_length: 15
d_call: TRBD1
cdr3_nt: TGCGCCAGCAGCTTCGGGACAGGGGGCGTGAGCGAGCAGTACTTC
cdr3_aa: CASSFGTGGVSEQYF

j_call: TRBJ1-5
v_call: TRBV6-8
clone_size: NA
cdr3_length: 20
d_call: TRBD1
cdr3_nt: TGTGCCAGCAGTCGGCAGGGGCTAGGTTTACAGGGGGTTACAAATCAGCCCCAGCATTTT
cdr3_aa: CASSRQGLGLQGVTNQPQHF

j_call: TRBJ1-2
v_call: TRBV16
clone_size: NA
cdr3_length: 15
d_call: NA
cdr3_nt: TGTGCCAGCAGCCAATATGGCGGTAATGCGCTGGGCTACACCTTC
cdr3_aa: CASSQYGGNALGYTF

j_call: TRBJ1-5
v_call: TRBV28
clone_size: NA
cdr3_length: 15
d_call: NA
cdr3_nt: TGTGCCAGCAAGGCCGGTGACAGATACAATCAGCCCCAGCATTTT
cdr3_aa: CASKAGDRYNQPQHF